The present entry profiles one T cell receptor beta chain with its context. Its cognate antigen is unknown. Profiled with immunoSEQ multiplex PCR; TCRdb holds only in-frame clones, not every one. The table has approximately 47,000 clones, about 65% seen once; the top ten hold around a fifth. These data originate in a study of cytotoxic CD8 clonotypes in ibrutinib-treated CLL. V was pared by 5 bases and J by 8 bases, with 6 bases of the junction left unmatched. CDR3 length: 14 residues. From germline, CDR1 is SGHVS and CDR2 FNYEAQ. The study, taken as a whole, reports: Public clonotypes, an uncommon group, contracted or remained stable on treatment.

Source: PBMCs, taken after 24 months of ibrutinib treatment. The chain uses TRBV7-6 and TRBJ2-1, with 10 bases lining up with TRBD2. This receptor was obtained from a human donor with chronic lymphocytic leukemia. CDR3 nucleotide sequence: TGTGCCAGCAGCGAAGCGGGGGGGTTAGATGAGCAGTTCTTC. This translates into CASSEAGGLDEQFF.